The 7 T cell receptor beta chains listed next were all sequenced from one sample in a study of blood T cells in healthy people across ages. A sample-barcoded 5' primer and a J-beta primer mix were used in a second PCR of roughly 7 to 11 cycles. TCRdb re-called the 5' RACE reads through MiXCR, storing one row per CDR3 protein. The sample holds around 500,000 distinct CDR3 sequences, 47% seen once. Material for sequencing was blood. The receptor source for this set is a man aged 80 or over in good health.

The CDR3 loop is CASSTRDRSRETQYF. CDR3 nucleotides: TGTGCCAGCAGCACTCGGGACAGGTCGCGTGAGACCCAGTACTTC. The chain carries TRBV7-9 and TRBJ2-5, with 8 bases matching TRBD1. The trim removed 5 bases at V and 5 bases at J, leaving 10 bases unmatched. In germline, CDR1 is SEHNR, CDR2 FQNEAQ (reference sequence). This CDR3 contains 15 residues. Looking up the rest from reference TRBV7-9 and TRBJ2-5 gives the full variable domain: DTGVSQNPRHKITKRGQNVTFRCDPISEHNRLYWYRQTLGQGPEFLTYFQNEAQLEKSRLLSDRFSAERPKGSFSTLEIQRTEQGDSAMYLCASSTRDRSRETQYFGPGTRLLVL.

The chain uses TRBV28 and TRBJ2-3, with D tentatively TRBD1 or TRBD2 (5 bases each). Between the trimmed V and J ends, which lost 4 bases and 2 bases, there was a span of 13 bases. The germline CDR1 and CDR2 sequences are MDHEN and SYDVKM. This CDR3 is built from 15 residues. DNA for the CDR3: TGTGCCAGCAGTTCGTTCGGGGACGCCACAGATACGCAGTATTTT. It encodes CASSSFGDATDTQYF. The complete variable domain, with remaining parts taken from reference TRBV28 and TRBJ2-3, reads DVKVTQSSRYLVKRTGEKVFLECVQDMDHENMFWYRQDPGLGLRLIYFSYDVKMKEKGDIPEGYSVSREKKERFSLILESASTNQTSMYLCASSSFGDATDTQYFGPGTRLTVL.

CDR3 region: CASSPHAARLSYNEQFF. CDR3 DNA: TGTGCCAGCAGCCCTCATGCAGCCCGACTCTCCTACAATGAGCAGTTCTTC. The rearrangement joins TRBV7-3 to TRBJ2-1, with unresolved D. The CDR3 has 17 amino acids. V lost 5 bases, J lost 0 bases, and 17 bases lay in between. Germline CDR1 SGHTA, CDR2 FQGTGA.

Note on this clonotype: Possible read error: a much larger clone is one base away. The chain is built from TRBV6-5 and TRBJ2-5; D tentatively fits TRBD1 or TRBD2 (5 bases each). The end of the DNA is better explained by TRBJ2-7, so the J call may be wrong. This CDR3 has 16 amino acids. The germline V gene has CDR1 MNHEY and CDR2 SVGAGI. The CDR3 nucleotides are TGTGCCAGCAGTTCCCTCTCCCGACTTGCTGGGGGCGAGCAGTACTTC. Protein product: CASSSLSRLAGGEQYF.

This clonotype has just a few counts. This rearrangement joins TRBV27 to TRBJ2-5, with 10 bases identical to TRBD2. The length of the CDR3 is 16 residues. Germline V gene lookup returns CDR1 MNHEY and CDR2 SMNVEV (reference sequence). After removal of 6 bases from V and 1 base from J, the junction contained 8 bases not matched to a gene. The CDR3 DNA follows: TGTGCCAGCAGATTCGGACTAGCGGTCTTCCAAGAGACCCAGTACTTC. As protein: CASRFGLAVFQETQYF.

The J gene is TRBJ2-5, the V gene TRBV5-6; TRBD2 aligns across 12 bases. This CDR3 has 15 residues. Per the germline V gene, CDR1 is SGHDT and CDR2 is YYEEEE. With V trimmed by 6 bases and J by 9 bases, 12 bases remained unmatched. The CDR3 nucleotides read TGTGCCAGCAACCCGGGACTAGCGGGCCCCAGGGCCCAGTACTTC. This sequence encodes CASNPGLAGPRAQYF.

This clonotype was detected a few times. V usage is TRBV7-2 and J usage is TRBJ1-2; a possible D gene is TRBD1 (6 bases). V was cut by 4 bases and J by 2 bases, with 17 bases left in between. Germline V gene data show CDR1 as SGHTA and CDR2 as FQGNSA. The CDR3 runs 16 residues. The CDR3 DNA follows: TGTGCCAGCAGCTCCCAGGGTGGCGGGGGCAACTATGGCTACACCTTC. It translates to CASSSQGGGGNYGYTF.